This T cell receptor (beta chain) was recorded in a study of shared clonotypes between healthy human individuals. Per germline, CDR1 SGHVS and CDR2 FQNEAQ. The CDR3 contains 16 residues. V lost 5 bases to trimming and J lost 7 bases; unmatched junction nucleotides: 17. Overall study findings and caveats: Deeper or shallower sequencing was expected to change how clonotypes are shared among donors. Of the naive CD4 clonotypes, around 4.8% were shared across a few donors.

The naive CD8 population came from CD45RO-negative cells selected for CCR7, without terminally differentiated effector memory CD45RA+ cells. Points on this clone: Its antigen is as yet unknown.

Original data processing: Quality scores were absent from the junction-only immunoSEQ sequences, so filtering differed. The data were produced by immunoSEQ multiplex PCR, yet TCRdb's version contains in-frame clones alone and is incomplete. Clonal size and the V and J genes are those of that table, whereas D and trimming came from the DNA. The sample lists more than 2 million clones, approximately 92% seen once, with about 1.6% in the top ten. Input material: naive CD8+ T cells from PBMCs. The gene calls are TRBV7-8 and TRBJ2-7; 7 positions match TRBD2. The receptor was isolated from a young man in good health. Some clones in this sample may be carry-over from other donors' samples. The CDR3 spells CASSVRAGYASGEQYF. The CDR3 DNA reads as TGTGCCAGCAGCGTCAGAGCGGGATACGCCTCGGGGGAGCAGTACTTC.